The 30 T cell receptor beta chains below were found in one sample sequenced in a study of shared clonotypes between healthy human individuals. The repertoire was sequenced with immunoSEQ multiplex PCR; TCRdb's copy has only in-frame clones and lacks some. The top ten hold roughly 1.4% of the sample, which has 850,000 to 1,200,000 clones, approximately 72% seen once. The sequenced material came from memory CD4+ T cells sorted from blood. Stated subset: CD45RA-negative fraction. The origin of the receptors is a man younger than 35 in good health.

The chain uses TRBV30 and TRBJ1-6, with D unresolved. The V gene's germline CDR1 is GTSNPN and CDR2 SVGIG (reference sequence). Deletions cut 3 bases from V and 9 bases from J, with 15 bases between. The CDR3 extends over 14 amino acids. The CDR3 is CAWSDAPSASPLHF. For the CDR3, the DNA is TGTGCCTGGAGCGACGCCCCCTCGGCTTCACCCCTCCACTTT.

This clone occurred once. The rearrangement links TRBV30 to TRBJ1-1; 8 nucleotides agree with TRBD1. The CDR3 runs 17 residues. V lost 3 bases to trimming and J lost 3 bases; unmatched junction nucleotides: 15. CDR1 is GTSNPN, CDR2 SVGIG, per germline (reference sequence). The CDR3 nucleotides are TGTGCCTGGAGAGATAGACAGGGGAGGAGGATTGACACTGAAGCTTTCTTT. This encodes CAWRDRQGRRIDTEAFF.

This chain links TRBV28 with TRBJ1-2, with TRBD1 identical over 8 bases. The germline V gene encodes CDR1 MDHEN and CDR2 SYDVKM. V lost 8 bases to trimming and J lost 8 bases; unmatched junction nucleotides: 10. CDR3 length: 13 amino acids. In nucleotides, the CDR3 is TGTGCCAGCGGTTGGACAGGGCTTAGGGGCTACACCTTC. This translates into CASGWTGLRGYTF.

This chain links TRBV4-2 with TRBJ2-5, with no clear D. Germline CDR1 and CDR2: LGHNA and YNFKEQ. This CDR3 contains 13 residues. V was trimmed by 3 bases and J by 5 bases, leaving 10 bases between them. CDR3 loop: CASSQAVEETQYF. DNA of the CDR3: TGTGCCAGCAGCCAGGCTGTGGAGGAGACCCAGTACTTC.

The CDR3 DNA is TGTGCCAGTAGTATAGTTCAGGGGAGGAACGAGCAGTACTTC. Amino acids: CASSIVQGRNEQYF. The V call is TRBV19, the J call TRBJ2-7; D is possibly TRBD1 or TRBD2 (6 bases each). The germline V and J ends were trimmed by 1 base and 5 bases, with 12 bases remaining between them. Per germline, CDR1 LNHDA and CDR2 SQIVND (reference sequence). This CDR3 is 14 amino acids long.

The J gene is TRBJ1-1, the V gene TRBV27; D is possibly TRBD1 (5 bases). Trimming cost V 0 bases and J 7 bases, with 18 bases left between them. The CDR3 loop spans 16 amino acids. CDR1 and CDR2 from the germline V gene are MNHEY and SMNVEV (reference sequence). The DNA of the CDR3 is TGTGCCAGCAGTTTATCGATAAATGAGTGGGGCGGTGAAGCTTTCTTT. Residues: CASSLSINEWGGEAFF.

Only one count was recorded for this clone. The chain carries TRBV7-2 and TRBJ2-3; 9 nucleotides agree with TRBD1. Per germline, CDR1 SGHTA and CDR2 FQGNSA. The CDR3 length is 16 residues. V shed 5 bases and J 10 bases; nucleotides not matched to a gene: 16. The CDR3 nucleotides read TGTGCCAGCAGCCTATTCGGACAGGGGACCCGGGGGGCGCAGTATTTT. It specifies CASSLFGQGTRGAQYF.

The V and J genes are TRBV5-1 and TRBJ1-3, with TRBD1 as a possible D gene (6 bases). Between the trimmed V and J ends, which lost 0 bases and 0 bases, there was a span of 10 bases. The CDR3 loop spans 16 amino acids. Germline-derived CDR1 and CDR2 are SGHRS and YFSETQ. The CDR3 nucleotides are TGCGCCAGCAGCTTGGAACAGGGAGGCTCTGGAAACACCATATATTTT. Its protein product is CASSLEQGGSGNTIYF.

The rearrangement uses TRBV4-3 and TRBJ2-1; 13 bases map to TRBD2. The germline V gene has CDR1 LGHNA and CDR2 YSLEER. This CDR3 is built from 13 residues. Trimming removed 1 base from V and 14 bases from J; junction bases left unmatched: 2. The chain's CDR3 is CASSQVLAGGEFF. Here the CDR3 DNA reads TGCGCCAGCAGCCAAGTACTAGCGGGAGGGGAGTTCTTC.

The chain joins TRBV6-1 to TRBJ1-1; D is ambiguous. Per germline, CDR1 MNHNS and CDR2 SASEGT. With 4 bases removed from V and 4 bases from J, the gap between germline ends came to 19 bases. The CDR3 is made up of 16 amino acids. The CDR3 DNA follows: TGTGCCAGCAGTGGGCGGCAGGCTCGTTTAAGCACTGAAGCTTTCTTT. Protein: CASSGRQARLSTEAFF.

V gene TRBV2 combines with J gene TRBJ1-3; D not resolved. V shed 4 bases and J shed 2 bases, with 6 bases lying between them. This CDR3 comprises 13 residues. Germline loops: CDR1 SNHLY, CDR2 FYNNEI. The CDR3 here is CASSGAPGNTIYF. The CDR3 region has the DNA TGTGCCAGCAGTGGCGCGCCTGGAAACACCATATATTTT. The full variable domain, completed using reference TRBV2 and TRBJ1-3, is EPEVTQTPSHQVTQMGQEVILRCVPISNHLYFYWYRQILGQKVEFLVSFYNNEISEKSEIFDDQFSVERPDGSNFTLKIRSTKLEDSAMYFCASSGAPGNTIYFGEGSWLTVV.

V is TRBV4-1 and J is TRBJ2-7; the D gene could be TRBD1 or TRBD2 (5 bases each). V was clipped by 1 base and J by 4 bases, with 17 bases between them. Germline V lookup: CDR1 MGHRA, CDR2 YSYEKL. The CDR3 extends over 16 amino acids. CDR3 DNA: TGCGCCAGCAGCCAAGGAGGGACCAACCACCGTTACGAGCAGTACTTC. Its protein product is CASSQGGTNHRYEQYF.

The chain joins TRBV6-5 to TRBJ2-5; D perhaps matches TRBD2 (5 bases). The CDR3 is made up of 13 amino acids. Trimming stripped 6 bases from V and 5 bases from J, with 13 bases between. Germline CDR1 reads MNHEY; CDR2 reads SVGAGI. CDR3 in DNA: TGTGCCAGCAGCGCGGGCTTTGGGGAGACCCAGTACTTC. Amino acids: CASSAGFGETQYF.

The genes are TRBV7-9 and TRBJ2-2; D not certain. The V gene lost 1 base and the J gene lost 7 bases, with 10 bases spanning the gap. This CDR3 contains 14 residues. Germline V gene data show CDR1 as SEHNR and CDR2 as FQNEAQ (reference sequence). CDR3 bases: TGTGCCAGCAGCTTAGATGGTTCGTACGGGGAGCTGTTTTTT. Protein sequence: CASSLDGSYGELFF.

The CDR3 bases are TGTGCCAGCAGTCGGAATGAAAAACTGTTTTTT. It is translated as CASSRNEKLFF. This chain links TRBV2 with TRBJ1-4; no firm D call. Germline V gene sequence: CDR1 SNHLY, CDR2 FYNNEI. The CDR3 extends over 11 amino acids. Deletions cut 5 bases from V and 5 bases from J, with 3 bases between.

Written as DNA, the CDR3 is TGTGCCAGCAGCTCCGTAGCGGGAGTTTATGAGACCCAGTACTTC. It encodes CASSSVAGVYETQYF. The chain links TRBV7-2 to TRBJ2-5; TRBD2 matches 9 bases. The CDR3 is made up of 15 amino acids. In germline, CDR1 is SGHTA, CDR2 FQGNSA. The ends lost 4 bases at V and 5 bases at J; junction bases unmatched: 8.

The rearrangement uses TRBV5-4 and TRBJ1-6; TRBD1 is a possible D gene (5 bases). V was pared by 4 bases and J by 8 bases, with 16 bases between. Germline V gene data show CDR1 as SGHNT and CDR2 as YYREEE (reference sequence). CDR3 size: 15 residues. CDR3 protein: CASSQGAVDDSPLHF. The CDR3 DNA is TGTGCCAGCAGCCAAGGGGCAGTCGATGATTCACCCCTCCACTTT.

The gene calls are TRBV5-1 and TRBJ2-5; TRBD2 matches 10 bases. The trim removed 2 bases at V and 5 bases at J, leaving 6 bases unmatched. This CDR3 is 15 amino acids long. Per germline, CDR1 SGHRS and CDR2 YFSETQ. The CDR3 spells CASSLTSGEWETQYF. CDR3 nucleotide sequence: TGCGCCAGCAGCTTAACTAGCGGGGAATGGGAGACCCAGTACTTC.

This clone was observed once. The CDR3 sequence: CASSVRRASSYNEQFF. CDR3 in DNA: TGTGCCAGCAGCGTACGGAGGGCCAGCTCCTACAATGAGCAGTTCTTC. This sequence joins TRBV9 and TRBJ2-1, with a weak D call TRBD2 (6 bases). The CDR3 sequence is 16 residues long. The V end lost 1 base, the J end lost 0 bases, and 11 bases lay between the germline ends. The germline CDR1 and CDR2 sequences are SGDLS and YYNGEE. Complete variable domain (other parts from reference TRBV9 and TRBJ2-1): DSGVTQTPKHLITATGQRVTLRCSPRSGDLSVYWYQQSLDQGLQFLIQYYNGEERAKGNILERFSAQQFPDLHSELNLSSLELGDSALYFCASSVRRASSYNEQFFGPGTRLTVL.

V and J are TRBV5-6 and TRBJ2-4; D is unclear. The CDR3 loop spans 15 amino acids. In germline, CDR1 is SGHDT, CDR2 YYEEEE. The germline V and J ends were trimmed by 2 bases and 1 base, with 10 bases remaining between them. CDR3 residues: CASSFAQWAKNIQYF. The CDR3 DNA follows: TGTGCCAGCAGCTTCGCTCAGTGGGCCAAAAACATTCAGTACTTC. Together with reference TRBV5-6 and TRBJ2-4, the CDR3 gives the full variable domain: DAGVTQSPTHLIKTRGQQVTLRCSPKSGHDTVSWYQQALGQGPQFIFQYYEEEERQRGNFPDRFSGHQFPNYSSELNVNALLLGDSALYLCASSFAQWAKNIQYFGAGTRLSVL.

V usage is TRBV4-1 and J usage is TRBJ1-4; D might be TRBD1 (6 bases). CDR3 length equals 17 residues. Trimming removed 0 bases at V and 3 bases at J, with 14 bases between. CDR1 is MGHRA, CDR2 YSYEKL, per germline. In DNA form, the CDR3 reads TGCGCCAGCAGCCAAGAAACTAAACAGGGAGCTAATGAAAAACTGTTTTTT. It is translated as CASSQETKQGANEKLFF.

This clone showed up just a few times. The chain uses TRBV6-1 and TRBJ1-5; no clear D gene. With 4 bases removed from V and 11 bases from J, the gap between germline ends came to 12 bases. The CDR3 has 12 residues. The germline gives CDR1 MNHNS, CDR2 SASEGT. The CDR3 DNA is TGTGCCAGCAGTGTTTCTTCCCGGGCCCAGCATTTT. Amino acids: CASSVSSRAQHF.

The V and J genes are TRBV6-5 and TRBJ2-5, with 8 bases lining up with TRBD2. The J segment lost 9 bases and the V segment lost 7 bases, leaving 4 bases of the junction unmatched. The CDR3 totals 11 residues. Per germline, CDR1 MNHEY and CDR2 SVGAGI. CDR3 in amino acids: CASTTGGAQYF. For the CDR3, the DNA is TGTGCCAGCACCACGGGGGGGGCCCAGTACTTC.

The J gene is TRBJ2-7, the V gene TRBV27; TRBD1 agrees at 12 bases. CDR3 length: 15 residues. The J segment lost 5 bases and the V segment lost 6 bases, leaving 8 bases of the junction unmatched. Germline V gene data show CDR1 as MNHEY and CDR2 as SMNVEV (reference sequence). CDR3 DNA: TGTGCCAGCAGCCGCGAGGGACAGGGGGCCCACGAGCAGTACTTC. Translated, it gives CASSREGQGAHEQYF.

J is TRBJ2-7 and V is TRBV19; the match to TRBD2 covers 15 bases. Germline V gene data show CDR1 as LNHDA and CDR2 as SQIVND (reference sequence). The CDR3 loop spans 14 amino acids. Trimming at V came to 3 bases and at J to 11 bases, leaving 5 bases not matched to a gene. The CDR3 loop reads CASSIGTSGGREYF. The CDR3 region has the DNA TGTGCCAGTAGTATTGGGACTAGCGGGGGGAGGGAGTACTTC.

V usage is TRBV5-1 and J usage is TRBJ2-5; no reliable D call. Germline loops: CDR1 SGHRS, CDR2 YFSETQ. The V gene lost 2 bases and the J gene lost 0 bases, with 8 bases spanning the gap. The CDR3 has 14 residues. The CDR3 region is CASSLGANQETQYF. The CDR3 DNA reads TGCGCCAGCAGCTTAGGAGCGAACCAAGAGACCCAGTACTTC.

J is TRBJ2-5 and V is TRBV2; D unclear. Per germline, CDR1 SNHLY and CDR2 FYNNEI. Trimming stripped 9 bases from V and 4 bases from J, with 9 bases between. This CDR3 region has 11 residues. The CDR3 nucleotides read TGTGCCAGTTCAACGAGAGAGACCCAGTACTTC. This codes for CASSTRETQYF.

CDR3 sequence: CASLLAGDGTGELFF. The CDR3 coding sequence is TGTGCCAGCTTACTAGCGGGAGATGGCACCGGGGAGCTGTTTTTT. The chain combines TRBV7-9 with TRBJ2-2, with 11 bases that match TRBD2. CDR1 and CDR2 from the germline V gene are SEHNR and FQNEAQ (reference sequence). Trimming took 8 bases from V and 4 from J; bases not matched to a gene: 6. The CDR3 has 15 amino acids.

This clone was observed a handful of times. This chain connects TRBV19 to TRBJ1-1; D possibly corresponds to TRBD1 (5 bases). Germline loops: CDR1 LNHDA, CDR2 SQIVND (reference sequence). V was cut by 4 bases and J by 8 bases, with 17 bases left in between. The CDR3 contains 14 residues. CDR3 in amino acids: CASSTWGEGQEAFF. CDR3 DNA: TGTGCCAGTAGTACTTGGGGTGAGGGGCAGGAAGCTTTCTTT.

This clone has a handful of counts. The chain carries TRBV4-2 and TRBJ2-3; 8 nucleotides line up with TRBD2. V lost 0 bases to trimming and J lost 0 bases; unmatched junction nucleotides: 11. This CDR3 spans 19 amino acids. Per germline, CDR1 LGHNA and CDR2 YNFKEQ. CDR3 amino acids: CASSQDGPGGGTSTDTQYF. CDR3 coding DNA: TGTGCCAGCAGCCAAGACGGGCCGGGCGGGGGGACCAGCACAGATACGCAGTATTTT.